This T cell receptor beta chain was observed in a study of shared clonotypes between healthy human individuals. Across the whole study: Donors consisted of two women and a few men between 18 and 49.

Trimming shortened V by 4 bases and J by 5 bases, and 11 bases separated the two germline ends. The CDR3 is 13 residues long. Germline CDR1 is SGHTA and CDR2 is FQGNSA. About this clone: The antigen is not known. Distinct nucleotide sequences in the sample also encode this CDR3.

Findings and caveats of the study: It was the few donors that limited the genetic and exposure-history diversity represented. Clonotypes that were shared across four donors made up about 4.5% of naive CD4 clonotypes.

Libraries were prepared by immunoSEQ multiplex PCR; TCRdb keeps only in-frame clonotypes and omits some of them. The table records some 1 million clones, approximately 72% of them present only once. CD45RA+ naive and CD45RA-negative memory subsets were separated from CD4+ cells. Sequenced input: memory CD4+ T cells sorted from blood. The subset: CD45RA-negative fraction. The rearrangement links TRBV7-2 to TRBJ2-5; TRBD1 might be the D (6 bases). The TCR sequence derives from a man aged 18 to 30 in good health. The CDR3 loop reads CASSSQGGETQYF. The CDR3, as DNA: TGTGCCAGCAGCTCACAGGGTGGCGAGACCCAGTACTTC. The full variable domain, completed using reference TRBV7-2 and TRBJ2-5, is GAGVSQSPSNKVTEKGKDVELRCDPISGHTALYWYRQSLGQGLEFLIYFQGNSAPDKSGLPSDRFSAERTGGSVSTLTIQRTQQEDSAVYLCASSSQGGETQYFGPGTRLLVL.